Listed below are T cell receptor beta chains from one sample, sequenced in a study of T cell repertoires in cytomegalovirus infection. TCRdb itself ran the reads through MiXCR, one entry per CDR3 protein. The sample carries about 770,000 distinct CDR3 sequences, roughly 29% recorded once. No antigen has been identified for these receptors. Sequences were derived from cultured CD8+ T cells from PBMCs, sampled from culture after CMV antigen stimulation. The receptors shown here come from a human donor in good health (CMV status not recorded). Some clones in this sample may be carry-over from other donors' samples. Both conserved end residues are part of each CDR3. The D gene is left open where the match is weak. Expanded clones are given a class, and other clones once, few, many or no size at all.

>15|few|TRBV6-2/TRBV6-3|-|TRBJ1-1
TGTGCCAGCAGTTACTCGATAGGGTTGGACACTGAAGCTTTCTTT
CASSYSIGLDTEAFF
>16|-|TRBV19|-|TRBJ2-6
TGTGCCAGTTGGAGGGACTCCTACTCTGGGGCCAACGTCCTGACTTTC
CASWRDSYSGANVLTF
>13|-|TRBV6-1|-|TRBJ2-7
TGTGCCAGCAGTGCCGGGACAATTTACGAGCAGTACTTC
CASSAGTIYEQYF
>16|few|TRBV4-1|-|TRBJ1-1
TGCGCCAGCAGCCAGTACGACAGCCCCAAGAACACTGAAGCTTTCTTT
CASSQYDSPKNTEAFF
>14|few|TRBV27|-|TRBJ1-2
TGTGCCAGCAGCGAGACCCCTGGCTACTATGGCTACACCTTC
CASSETPGYYGYTF
>15|few|TRBV14|-|TRBJ2-1
TGTGCCAGCAGCCAGCACCAGGGGGGCCACAATGAGCAGTTCTTC
CASSQHQGGHNEQFF
>12|few|TRBV19|-|TRBJ1-2
TGTGCCAGTAGTATCTCCGAAATTGGCTACACCTTC
CASSISEIGYTF
>15|many|TRBV7-2|-|TRBJ2-3
TGTGCCAGCAGCTTACTTGGGGGGGCTACAGATACGCAGTATTTT
CASSLLGGATDTQYF
>16|-|TRBV10-3|-|TRBJ2-1
TGTGCCATCAGTGAATCGGGCGGGGACTCCTACAATGAGCAGTTCTTC
CAISESGGDSYNEQFF
>15|-|TRBV7-6|-|TRBJ2-5
TGTGCCAGCAGTCTAAGGGCGAGGGTGGAAGAGACCCAGTACTTC
CASSLRARVEETQYF
>16|-|TRBV6-2/TRBV6-3|-|TRBJ2-3
TGTGCCAGCAGTTACCCTTTCGGGGAACCCACAGATACGCAGTATTTT
CASSYPFGEPTDTQYF
>15|few|TRBV7-9|TRBD2|TRBJ2-2
TGTGCCAGCCAACGTAGCGGGTCGAACACCGGGGAGCTGTTTTTT
CASQRSGSNTGELFF
>16|-|TRBV6-2/TRBV6-3|-|TRBJ1-3
TGTGCCAGCGATTCTCCAATACAGGACTCTGGAAACACCATATATTTT
CASDSPIQDSGNTIYF
>14|-|TRBV27|-|TRBJ1-1
TGTGCCAGCAGTTCGGGGACTTATTACACTGAAGCTTTCTTT
CASSSGTYYTEAFF
>15|few|TRBV5-5|TRBD2|TRBJ2-1
TGTGCCAGCAGCTTGAACGCGGGGGGTCACAATGAGCAGTTCTTC
CASSLNAGGHNEQFF
>15|few|TRBV19|TRBD2|TRBJ2-1
TGTGCCAGTACCCCTGAGGCGGGAGCCTACAATGAGCAGTTCTTC
CASTPEAGAYNEQFF
>15|-|TRBV15|-|TRBJ1-2
TGTGCCACCAGCAGAGATCTAGCAGGTGGCTATGGCTACACCTTC
CATSRDLAGGYGYTF
>17|-|TRBV7-6|TRBD1|TRBJ1-2
TGTGCCAGCAGCCCGGCAGGGGACAGGGGAAGGGCTGGTGGCTACACCTTC
CASSPAGDRGRAGGYTF
>15|-|TRBV6-5|-|TRBJ2-3
TGTGCCAGCAGTTACTCTGGGGGGGCCAGAGATACGCAGTATTTT
CASSYSGGARDTQYF
>15|-|TRBV7-4|TRBD1|TRBJ1-2
TGTGCCAGCAGCAAGGGGACAGCCCACGCCTATGGCTACACCTTC
CASSKGTAHAYGYTF
>15|-|TRBV5-4|-|TRBJ1-6
TGTGCCAGCAGCTTCCTGGGACGGAATAATTCACCCCTCCACTTT
CASSFLGRNNSPLHF
>16|-|TRBV27|TRBD2|TRBJ2-5
TGTGCCAGCAGTTCCAGACTAGCGGGGAGAGAAGAGACCCAGTACTTC
CASSSRLAGREETQYF
>19|-|TRBV2|TRBD2|TRBJ2-1
TGTGCCAGCAATCCCGGGCTAGCGGGGGTCTGGAGCTCCTACAATGAGCAGTTCTTC
CASNPGLAGVWSSYNEQFF
>12|few|TRBV6-2/TRBV6-3|-|TRBJ2-2
TGTGCCAGCAGTTACGGGGGTGAGGAGCTGTTTTTT
CASSYGGEELFF
>14|-|TRBV7-9|-|TRBJ2-5
TGTGCCAGCAGCTTATCTGCCCAGACAGAGACCCAGTACTTC
CASSLSAQTETQYF
>20|-|TRBV3-1|TRBD1|TRBJ1-1
TGTGCCAGCAGCCAAGATTCTATATACGGGACAGGATCGTTGAACACTGAAGCTTTCTTT
CASSQDSIYGTGSLNTEAFF
>18|-|TRBV7-6|TRBD1|TRBJ2-1
TGTGCCAGCAGCTTACGGGGCACCGGGACAGGGTCGTACAATGAGCAGTTCTTC
CASSLRGTGTGSYNEQFF
>15|-|TRBV19|-|TRBJ1-1
TGTGCCAGTAGTATAGTGGGCGGACATTCGAGTGAAGCTTTCTTT
CASSIVGGHSSEAFF
>15|-|TRBV6-2/TRBV6-3|TRBD2|TRBJ2-1
TGTGCCAGCAGTTATGGACTAGCCTCCTACAATGAGCAGTTCTTC
CASSYGLASYNEQFF
>15|-|TRBV3-1|TRBD1|TRBJ1-1
TGTGCCAGCAGCCAAGCAACAGGGGGAGGCACTGAAGCTTTCTTT
CASSQATGGGTEAFF
>17|-|TRBV12-3/TRBV12-4|TRBD1|TRBJ1-3
TGTGCCAGCAGCCTTTGGACAGGTTCCACCTCTGGAAACACCATATATTTT
CASSLWTGSTSGNTIYF
>16|-|TRBV27|-|TRBJ1-2
TGTGCCAGCAGTTCAAATATCCTCCCTAGAAGATATGGCTACACCTTC
CASSSNILPRRYGYTF
>16|few|TRBV24-1|-|TRBJ2-3
TGTGCCACCAGTGATTTGGGATCAGAAAGCACAGATACGCAGTATTTT
CATSDLGSESTDTQYF
>14|-|TRBV27|-|TRBJ1-5
TGTGCCAGCAGCCCTACTGTGAGACGACAGCCCCAGCATTTT
CASSPTVRRQPQHF
>18|once|TRBV20-1|TRBD2|TRBJ2-7
TGCAGTGCTAGAGAGGGACTAGCGGGGGGGCGACGGATCTACGAGCAGTACTTC
CSAREGLAGGRRIYEQYF
>15|few|TRBV5-1|TRBD1|TRBJ1-1
TGCGCCAGCAGCTCGGTTCCAGGGGGGAACACTGAAGCTTTCTTT
CASSSVPGGNTEAFF
>15|many|TRBV12-3/TRBV12-4|TRBD2|TRBJ2-5
TGTGCCAGCAGTTTAATAGCGGGGGGCCCGGAGACCCAGTACTTC
CASSLIAGGPETQYF